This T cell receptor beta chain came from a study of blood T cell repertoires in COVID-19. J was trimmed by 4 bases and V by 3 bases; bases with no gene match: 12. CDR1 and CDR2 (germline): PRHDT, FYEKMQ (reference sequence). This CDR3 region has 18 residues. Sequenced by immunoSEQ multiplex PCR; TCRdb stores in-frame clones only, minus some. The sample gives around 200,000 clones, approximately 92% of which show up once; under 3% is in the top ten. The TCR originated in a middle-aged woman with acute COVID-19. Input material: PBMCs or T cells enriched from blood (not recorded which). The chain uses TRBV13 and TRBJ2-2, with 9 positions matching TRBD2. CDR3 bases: TGTGCCAGCAGCTTTTTTGCCCTCGCAGCGGGGGGCACCGGGGAGCTGTTTTTT. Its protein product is CASSFFALAAGGTGELFF.